Listed here is a single T cell receptor beta chain. The record originates from a study of blood T cell repertoires in COVID-19. Germline CDR1 is SGHTA and CDR2 is FQGNSA. V lost 2 bases and J 4 bases, leaving 11 bases between the germline ends. This CDR3 contains 14 residues. Some clones are missing from TCRdb's copy, which holds only in-frame ones; the method was immunoSEQ multiplex PCR. In the table there are about 110,000 clones, over 65% of which are singletons. The source is a woman in her sixties or seventies with acute or convalescent COVID-19. The sequenced sample consisted of peripheral blood. The gene calls are TRBV7-2 and TRBJ1-1, with D unclear. CDR3 sequence reads: CASSLRGWSTEAFF. The CDR3, as DNA: TGTGCCAGCAGCTTAAGAGGGTGGAGCACTGAAGCTTTCTTT.